These T cell receptor beta chains were read from a single sample in a study of OX40 agonist ivuxolimab in advanced cancers. Some clones are missing from TCRdb's copy, which holds only in-frame ones; the method was immunoSEQ multiplex PCR. This sample has around 19,000 clones; 75% to 95% occur once, and the top ten carry roughly three fifths. This specimen consisted of CD4+ or CD8+ T cells sorted from blood, obtained in a trial of the OX40 agonist ivuxolimab. The receptors here all came from an adult with an advanced solid tumor such as melanoma, head and neck, liver or kidney cancer. Each CDR3 is given without its conserved first and last residue.

>TRBV7-2|TRBJ1-6
ASSSGPLSSYNSPLH
>TRBV5-5|TRBJ2-7
ASSFFGGRQYYEQY
>TRBV27|TRBJ2-4
ASSSENLAKNIQY
>TRBV6-4|TRBJ2-3
ASSDAGGGTDTQY
>TRBV27|TRBJ2-2
ASSLGRNTGELF
>TRBV19|TRBJ2-5
ATQGHQETQY
>TRBV4-2|TRBJ2-7
ASSQTTSGGYSYEQY
>TRBV11-2|TRBJ2-3
ASSLVSGQGRLFTDTQY
>TRBV29-1|TRBJ1-1
SVEGSGMNTEAF
>TRBV5-1|TRBJ2-6
ASSLARGGTGANVLT
>TRBV11-3|TRBJ1-2
ASSSRGDRGFYGYT
>TRBV30|TRBJ2-3
AWSPPTGVHFTQY
>TRBV5-4|TRBJ2-7
ASSHQGGGSYEQY
>TRBV7-2|TRBJ2-1
ASSLFGQGANEQF
>TRBV27|TRBJ1-6
ASSLADRAISPLH
>TRBV4-1|TRBJ2-3
ASSQDRLAGFTDTQY
>TRBV7-6|TRBJ2-7
ASSLRPTGGFSYEQY
>TRBV11-2|TRBJ1-3
ASSLVPGVGNTIY
>TRBV6-5|TRBJ2-3
ASRFLGRSTDTQY
>TRBV10-3|TRBJ1-6
AISEGLRTPSPLH
>TRBV4-2|TRBJ2-3
ASSPTSGGARDTQY
>TRBV2|TRBJ2-1
ASRDGQGGYNEQF
>TRBV4-1|TRBJ1-1
ASSHQTGVNTEAF
>TRBV11-1|TRBJ2-1
ASSLGGSPYNEQF
>TRBV29-1|TRBJ2-5
SAMPGPGQETQY
>TRBV2|TRBJ2-1
ASSRDMQEF
>TRBV7-9|TRBJ2-1
ASSHSGAEQF
>TRBV2|TRBJ1-5
ASSEVYGTPGNQPQH
>TRBV7-5|TRBJ2-7
VRSPYGSTHEQY
>TRBV5-6|TRBJ2-2
ASSLGQGGGELF
>TRBV7-9|TRBJ2-7
ASSWGQADDEQY
>TRBV30|TRBJ2-2
AWSRGLGGELF
>TRBV27|TRBJ2-7
ASSLGRNYEQY
>TRBV7-7|TRBJ2-5
ASSWGTSRQETQY
>TRBV18|TRBJ1-1
ASTTGGGTEAF
>TRBV10-1|TRBJ2-7
ASSVVADLEGEQY
>TRBV30|TRBJ1-5
AWSVGRYGGNQPQH
>TRBV27|TRBJ1-5
ASSFATTAQPQH
>TRBV10-1|TRBJ2-4
ASSKGQAKNIQY
>TRBV7-9|TRBJ2-2
ASSLASGANTGELF
>TRBV27|TRBJ1-6
ASSPTLPGSYNSPLH
>TRBV18|TRBJ1-5
ASSPEAGVQPQH
>TRBV21-1|TRBJ2-7
ASSKGQIYEQY
>TRBV5-1|TRBJ2-1
ASSWTGSTYNEQF